Listed below are T cell receptor beta chains from one sample, sequenced in a study of OX40 agonist ivuxolimab in advanced cancers. Method: immunoSEQ multiplex PCR; TCRdb's copy keeps in-frame clones and lacks some. The sample has tens of thousands of clones; over 75% are singletons. The source was CD4+ or CD8+ T cells sorted from blood, collected in a trial of the OX40 agonist ivuxolimab. Every receptor here comes from an adult with an advanced solid tumor such as melanoma, head and neck, liver or kidney cancer. Both conserved end residues are part of each CDR3. A D gene is named only where the DNA matches it firmly.

j_gene: TRBJ2-3
d_gene: NA
v_gene: TRBV5-8
CDR3nt: TGTGCCAGCAGCCCGCGCACAGATACGCAGTATTTT
CDR3aa: CASSPRTDTQYF

j_gene: TRBJ2-5
d_gene: TRBD1
v_gene: TRBV10-2
CDR3nt: TGCGCCAGCAGAACATCAGGGGGTCAAGAGACCCAGTACTTC
CDR3aa: CASRTSGGQETQYF

j_gene: TRBJ2-3
d_gene: NA
v_gene: TRBV11-3
CDR3nt: TGTGCCAGCAGCCCGGGGATTGCCACAGATACGCAGTATTTT
CDR3aa: CASSPGIATDTQYF

j_gene: TRBJ2-1
d_gene: NA
v_gene: TRBV4-1
CDR3nt: TGCGCCAGCAGCCAAGATCGATCGGGAGTAAAGAATGAGCAGTTCTTC
CDR3aa: CASSQDRSGVKNEQFF

j_gene: TRBJ1-2
d_gene: TRBD1
v_gene: TRBV7-9
CDR3nt: TGTGCCAGCAGCTTGCTCCGAGACCGGGACAGGGGGGATGGCTACACCTTC
CDR3aa: CASSLLRDRDRGDGYTF

j_gene: TRBJ1-1
d_gene: TRBD1
v_gene: TRBV7-6
CDR3nt: TGTGCCAGCAGCGCGACAGGGGGCCCGCAGGCTGAAGCTTTCTTT
CDR3aa: CASSATGGPQAEAFF

j_gene: TRBJ1-3
d_gene: NA
v_gene: TRBV19
CDR3nt: TGTGCCAGTAGTCCTCGGGAAAACACCATATATTTT
CDR3aa: CASSPRENTIYF

j_gene: TRBJ1-1
d_gene: NA
v_gene: TRBV28
CDR3nt: TGTGCCAGCAGTCCCGTGGGCGGCACTGAAGCTTTCTTT
CDR3aa: CASSPVGGTEAFF

j_gene: TRBJ2-3
d_gene: TRBD2
v_gene: TRBV28
CDR3nt: TGTGCCAGCAGACCCGGGACTAGCGGGAGTATAGATACGCAGTATTTT
CDR3aa: CASRPGTSGSIDTQYF

j_gene: TRBJ2-2
d_gene: NA
v_gene: TRBV28
CDR3nt: TGTGCCAGCAGTTCTCCAGGTTCTACCGGGGAGCTGTTTTTT
CDR3aa: CASSSPGSTGELFF

j_gene: TRBJ2-1
d_gene: TRBD2
v_gene: TRBV27
CDR3nt: TGTGCCAGCAGTTTGCTAGCGGGAGCCAGTAGACGGTTTGAGCAGTTCTTC
CDR3aa: CASSLLAGASRRFEQFF

j_gene: TRBJ1-1
d_gene: TRBD1
v_gene: TRBV30
CDR3nt: TGTGCCTGGAGCCTGGGACAGCAGAACACTGAAGCTTTCTTT
CDR3aa: CAWSLGQQNTEAFF